A single TCR beta chain is shown here with its context. Its antigen is still unknown. This sample is drawn from a study of T cell responses to AZD1222 COVID-19 vaccine. General study findings and limits: Most donors were white British, females outnumbered males, and clonal diversity was possibly underestimated. Sampled repertoires all dated from after the peak T cell response. Vaccine-associated CD4 TCRs spanned spike, dominant at 160-218 and 743-854.

Sequenced by immunoSEQ multiplex PCR; TCRdb stores in-frame clones only, minus some. In the table there are 130,000 or so clones, about 90% of which are singletons. The CDR3 has 15 amino acids. Germline CDR1 reads SGHTA; CDR2 reads FQGNSA. The ends were cut back, 6 bases at V and 0 bases at J, with 15 bases in the middle. This material consisted of peripheral blood, taken on day 0 of AZD1222 vaccination. The receptor was isolated from an adult in good health. The chain joins TRBV7-2 to TRBJ2-7; D possibly corresponds to TRBD1 (5 bases). The CDR3 DNA follows: TGTGCCAGCAGTCCAGGACACTCGAGCTCCTACGAGCAGTACTTC. This translates into CASSPGHSSSYEQYF.